Listed below are T cell receptor beta chains from one sample, sequenced in a study of early T cells in non-severe SARS-CoV-2 infection. TCRdb reprocessed the 5' RACE reads via MiXCR and lists one record per CDR3 protein. The repertoire holds 50,000 to 65,000 distinct CDR3 sequences, with roughly 21% as singletons. The specimen comprised whole blood, sampled at baseline. These receptors all come from an adult who was a healthcare worker with PCR-confirmed SARS-CoV-2 infection or an uninfected control (not recorded which). The CDR3 runs from the conserved cysteine through the conserved F or W. A D gene is named only where the DNA matches it firmly. Size is omitted from some rows. Given values are once, few, many or a class for expanded clones.

clone_size j_call v_call d_call cdr3_aa cdr3_nt
. TRBJ2-1 TRBV7-9 TRBD2 CASSGSGGAVNEQFF TGTGCCAGCAGTGGTAGCGGGGGGGCCGTAAATGAGCAGTTCTTC
few TRBJ2-3 TRBV5-4 TRBD2 CASSLRTSGVVDTQYF TGTGCCAGCAGCTTGAGGACTAGCGGGGTGGTAGATACGCAGTATTTT
few TRBJ2-1 TRBV7-9 . CASRLVGYNEQFF TGTGCCAGCAGATTAGTTGGGTACAATGAGCAGTTCTTC
few TRBJ1-1 TRBV7-2 . CASSLATENTEAFF TGTGCCAGCAGCTTAGCGACAGAGAACACTGAAGCTTTCTTT
few TRBJ2-7 TRBV7-6 TRBD2 CASSPQGLAGDGEQYF TGTGCCAGCAGCCCACAGGGACTAGCGGGGGACGGAGAGCAGTACTTC
. TRBJ2-5 TRBV30 TRBD2 CAWSLSGGALQETQYF TGTGCCTGGAGTCTTAGCGGGGGGGCCCTACAAGAGACCCAGTACTTC
few TRBJ1-5 TRBV6-6 . CASSLVGRRFSNQPQHF TGTGCCAGCAGTCTCGTTGGACGGAGATTTAGCAATCAGCCCCAGCATTTT
. TRBJ2-5 TRBV10-1 TRBD2 CASSPTSGGETKTQYF TGCGCCAGCAGCCCGACTAGCGGGGGGGAGACGAAGACCCAGTACTTC
. TRBJ1-6 TRBV9 . CASSGQASPLHF TGTGCCAGCAGCGGACAGGCGTCACCCCTCCACTTT
many TRBJ2-7 TRBV12-3/TRBV12-4 . CASSSGYEQYF TGTGCCAGCAGTTCCGGCTACGAGCAGTACTTC
. TRBJ1-6 TRBV7-9 . CASSFEGVSPLHF TGTGCCAGCAGCTTCGAGGGAGTTTCACCCCTCCACTTT
few TRBJ2-4 TRBV7-9 . CASSFYTNIQYF TGTGCCAGCAGCTTTTACACGAACATTCAGTACTTC
. TRBJ2-3 TRBV5-1 . CASSSSSGTDTQYF TGCGCCAGCAGCTCCTCTAGCGGCACAGATACGCAGTATTTT
. TRBJ2-7 TRBV30 . CAWSSQGYEQYF TGTGCCTGGAGTAGTCAGGGTTACGAGCAGTACTTC
. TRBJ2-7 TRBV4-1 . CASSPQVSYEQYF TGCGCCAGCAGCCCCCAAGTCTCCTACGAGCAGTACTTC
few TRBJ1-2 TRBV6-5 . CASSPGGGAGYTF TGTGCCAGCAGCCCGGGGGGGGGTGCTGGCTACACCTTC
. TRBJ1-1 TRBV2 . CASSAPNTEAFF TGTGCCAGCAGTGCCCCGAACACTGAAGCTTTCTTT
few TRBJ1-6 TRBV5-1 TRBD1 CASSWGTGDHLHF TGCGCCAGCAGCTGGGGGACAGGGGATCACCTCCACTTT
. TRBJ2-1 TRBV20-1 . CSAKVAGRVEQFF TGCAGTGCTAAAGTGGCGGGACGGGTTGAGCAGTTCTTC
many TRBJ2-3 TRBV10-3 . CAIRRSVTDTQYF TGTGCCATCAGGAGGTCCGTTACAGATACGCAGTATTTT
. TRBJ1-2 TRBV4-2 . CASSQDTRDGYTF TGTGCCAGCAGCCAAGACACTAGGGATGGCTACACCTTC
few TRBJ1-2 TRBV12-3/TRBV12-4 . CASEFGGGYGYTF TGTGCCAGTGAGTTTGGGGGAGGGTATGGCTACACCTTC
few TRBJ1-5 TRBV11-2 . CASSPGSPQPQHF TGTGCCAGCAGCCCGGGATCCCCTCAGCCCCAGCATTTT
. TRBJ2-7 TRBV19 . CASSRTGSYEQYF TGTGCCAGTAGCCGTACTGGCTCCTACGAGCAGTACTTC
. TRBJ1-3 TRBV9 . CASSVDWYSGNTIYF TGTGCCAGCAGCGTAGATTGGTACTCTGGAAACACCATATATTTT
. TRBJ2-6 TRBV14 . CASTRAGANVLTF TGTGCCAGCACGAGAGCTGGGGCCAACGTCCTGACTTTC
. TRBJ1-4 TRBV20-1 . CSARGGSDEKLFF TGCAGTGCCCGAGGGGGGTCGGACGAAAAACTGTTTTTT
. TRBJ1-5 TRBV19 . CASSGLYTQPQHF TGTGCCAGTAGTGGCCTGTACACTCAGCCCCAGCATTTT
few TRBJ2-1 TRBV20-1 . CSALNNEQFF TGCAGTGCCCTTAACAATGAGCAGTTCTTC
. TRBJ2-2 TRBV7-2 . CASSSRGTVTGELFF TGTGCCAGCAGCTCCCGCGGGACAGTCACCGGGGAGCTGTTTTTT
few TRBJ2-1 TRBV10-3 . CAIRGGQGQDEQFF TGTGCCATACGGGGGGGACAGGGTCAGGATGAGCAGTTCTTC
few TRBJ2-7 TRBV29-1 TRBD2 CSVKSGGAIYEQYF TGCAGCGTTAAAAGCGGGGGCGCGATCTACGAGCAGTACTTC
. TRBJ1-5 TRBV3-1 . CASSQAPVQPQHF TGTGCCAGCAGCCAAGCTCCCGTGCAGCCCCAGCATTTT
. TRBJ2-5 TRBV3-1 . CASSQGQETQYF TGTGCCAGCAGCCAGGGTCAAGAGACCCAGTACTTC
. TRBJ2-5 TRBV2 TRBD2 CASSPGGIKETQYF TGTGCCAGCAGTCCCGGGGGGATCAAAGAGACCCAGTACTTC
few TRBJ2-7 TRBV9 TRBD1 CASSVLDRAGYEQYF TGTGCCAGCAGCGTCCTGGACAGGGCCGGCTACGAGCAGTACTTC
many TRBJ2-7 TRBV6-5 . CASKRTASTYEQYF TGTGCCAGCAAGCGGACCGCCAGTACCTACGAGCAGTACTTC
few TRBJ1-2 TRBV2 . CASRRDGYGYTF TGTGCCAGCAGGAGGGACGGCTATGGCTACACCTTC
few TRBJ2-1 TRBV3-1 TRBD1 CASSQGTGTVNEQFF TGTGCCAGCAGCCAAGGCACCGGGACAGTGAATGAGCAGTTCTTC
. TRBJ1-2 TRBV5-5 . CASSSPDSAIYGYTF TGTGCCAGCAGTTCCCCGGACAGTGCTATCTATGGCTACACCTTC
few TRBJ1-1 TRBV3-1 . CASSQKSITEAFF TGTGCCAGCAGCCAAAAATCCATCACTGAAGCTTTCTTT
. TRBJ1-1 TRBV9 . CASSVLEDTEAFF TGTGCCAGCAGCGTACTGGAGGACACTGAAGCTTTCTTT
. TRBJ2-7 TRBV3-1 . CASSPQGSPSYEQYF TGTGCCAGCAGCCCACAGGGCTCCCCCTCCTACGAGCAGTACTTC
. TRBJ1-1 TRBV7-8 TRBD1 CASSLTRQGGEAFF TGTGCCAGCAGCTTAACGAGACAGGGAGGTGAAGCTTTCTTT
. TRBJ2-7 TRBV5-4 . CASSPSSGEQYF TGTGCCAGCAGCCCCTCGTCGGGCGAGCAGTACTTC
. TRBJ2-7 TRBV6-1 TRBD1 CASSEAGWGPGQREQYF TGTGCCAGCAGTGAAGCCGGTTGGGGACCGGGACAGCGAGAGCAGTACTTC
many TRBJ2-3 TRBV18 . CASSYPGDPRDTQYF TGTGCCAGCTCATACCCGGGGGATCCTAGGGATACGCAGTATTTT
few TRBJ2-4 TRBV3-1 . CASSQGAGIQYF TGTGCCAGCAGCCAAGGGGCGGGCATTCAGTACTTC
. TRBJ2-3 TRBV10-3 TRBD2 CAINSGGGDTQYF TGTGCCATCAACTCGGGAGGAGGAGATACGCAGTATTTT
. TRBJ1-1 TRBV10-1 . CASSVLREANEAFF TGCGCCAGCAGTGTTTTGCGGGAGGCCAATGAAGCTTTCTTT
. TRBJ2-3 TRBV7-6 . CASSPPISTDTQYF TGTGCCAGCAGCCCTCCGATTAGCACAGATACGCAGTATTTT
. TRBJ1-3 TRBV5-6 . CASSFYRNSGNTIYF TGTGCCAGCAGCTTTTACAGGAACTCTGGAAACACCATATATTTT
. TRBJ2-3 TRBV7-6 . CASSPNPIRDTQYF TGTGCCAGCAGCCCCAACCCGATCAGGGATACGCAGTATTTT
. TRBJ2-7 TRBV3-1 TRBD1 CASSRTGTGGHEQYF TGTGCCAGCAGTCGGACCGGGACAGGGGGACACGAGCAGTACTTC
. TRBJ1-6 TRBV20-1 . CSAPGGVGGLLHF TGCAGTGCCCCCGGCGGCGTCGGAGGACTCCTCCACTTT
. TRBJ1-4 TRBV6-6 . CASTGAVNEKLFF TGTGCCAGTACGGGGGCAGTTAATGAAAAACTGTTTTTT
. TRBJ2-3 TRBV20-1 . CSAQQTGDTQYF TGCAGTGCCCAACAAACAGGAGATACGCAGTATTTT
. TRBJ1-5 TRBV7-9 . CASSSRINQPQHF TGTGCCAGCAGCTCCCGGATAAATCAGCCCCAGCATTTT
. TRBJ2-3 TRBV27 TRBD2 CASKGSEASGGAEYF TGTGCCAGCAAGGGCTCAGAGGCTAGCGGGGGGGCCGAGTATTTT